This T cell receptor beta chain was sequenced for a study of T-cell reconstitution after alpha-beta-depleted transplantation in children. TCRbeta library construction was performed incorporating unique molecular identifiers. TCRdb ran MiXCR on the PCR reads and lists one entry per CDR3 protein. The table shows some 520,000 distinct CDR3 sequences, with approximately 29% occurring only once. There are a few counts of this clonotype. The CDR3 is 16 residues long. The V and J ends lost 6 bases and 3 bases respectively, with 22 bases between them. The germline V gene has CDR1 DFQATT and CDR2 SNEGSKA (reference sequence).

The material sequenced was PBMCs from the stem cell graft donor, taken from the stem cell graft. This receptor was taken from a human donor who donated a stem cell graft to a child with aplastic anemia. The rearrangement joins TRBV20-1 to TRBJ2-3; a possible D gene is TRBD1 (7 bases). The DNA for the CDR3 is TGCAGTGCCTCCAGGGGGGCTAGCGTGGATACAGATACGCAGTATTTT. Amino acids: CSASRGASVDTDTQYF.